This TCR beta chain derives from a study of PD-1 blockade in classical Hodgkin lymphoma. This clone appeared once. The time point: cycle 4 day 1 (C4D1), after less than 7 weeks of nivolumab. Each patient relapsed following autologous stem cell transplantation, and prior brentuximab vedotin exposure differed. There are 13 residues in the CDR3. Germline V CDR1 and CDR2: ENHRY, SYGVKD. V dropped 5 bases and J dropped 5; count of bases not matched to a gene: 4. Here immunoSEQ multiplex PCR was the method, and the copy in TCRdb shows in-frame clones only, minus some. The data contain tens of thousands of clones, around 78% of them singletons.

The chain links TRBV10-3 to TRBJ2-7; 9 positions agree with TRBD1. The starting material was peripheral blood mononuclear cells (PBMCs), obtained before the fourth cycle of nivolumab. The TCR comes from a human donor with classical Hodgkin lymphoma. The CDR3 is CAISLGQGDEQYF. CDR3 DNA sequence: TGTGCCATCAGTCTGGGACAGGGAGACGAGCAGTACTTC.